This entry features one T cell receptor (beta chain) sequence. The antigen remains unidentified. The sample is drawn from a study of T-cell memory formation after mild COVID-19. Regarding the study as a whole: Memory cells collected pre-infection included some clones that later responded, suggesting cross-reactive memory joined. Researchers report contracting CD4+ clones mostly in CM and EM, with CD8+ clones in EMRA.

One entry per CDR3 protein, called by TCRdb with MiXCR from the 5' RACE reads. The sample lists about 360,000 distinct CDR3 sequences, approximately 15% seen once, with about 22% in the top ten. The CDR3 totals 14 residues. The V end was cut by 5 bases, the J end by 15 bases, with 23 bases between. The sequencing sample was made of PBMCs or a T cell subset sorted from them (not recorded which). The origin of this receptor is a young man who had mild COVID-19 (a few samples of this study predate the infection). Cell type and time point are not known. The chain recombines TRBV12-3 or TRBV12-4 with TRBJ2-4; TRBD1 is a possible D gene (6 bases). In nucleotides, the CDR3 is TGTGCCAGCAGTCCCGAGGGACACTTGGACCCCTCGTACTTC. Translation: CASSPEGHLDPSYF.